This TCR beta chain was identified in a study of beta chain features in type 1 diabetes. Populations obtained by sorting all exceeded 95% purity. There are 14 residues in the CDR3. CDR1 is LGHNA, CDR2 YSLEER, per germline. The V end was cut by 4 bases, the J end by 7 bases, with 16 bases between. Study-wide points: Patients' naive, central memory and Treg TCRB repertoires seemed closer to one another than those of healthy donors. When VDJ junctions were examined, type 1 diabetes patients showed fewer insertions and more deletions.

Concerning this clone: Its antigen is not known.

TCRB transcripts that were expressed got sequenced, as all of the isolated RNA had been reverse transcribed. Some clones are missing from TCRdb's copy, which holds only in-frame ones; the method was immunoSEQ multiplex PCR. The data contain about 330,000 clones, roughly 11% of them singletons. This TCR was sampled from a woman aged 25 to 39 in good health. What was sequenced was naive CD4+ T cells from blood. This rearrangement joins TRBV4-3 to TRBJ1-2, with D perhaps matching TRBD1 (6 bases). The CDR3 reads CASSPIQGQAGYTF. DNA for the CDR3: TGCGCCAGCAGCCCTATACAGGGCCAGGCTGGCTACACCTTC.